The 7 T cell receptor beta chains reported below all come from one sample, sequenced in a study of T cells in Graves' hyperthyroidism and ophthalmopathy. RNA transcripts served as the template for amplifying TCR beta CDR3 regions. The study used the HTBI primer set for a first-round RT-PCR of the TCR CDR3. In TCRdb, the multiplex PCR reads were re-called with MiXCR into one record per CDR3 protein. Of more than 500,000 distinct CDR3 sequences listed, roughly 15% are singletons. Sequenced material: blood. Receptors were obtained from a woman under 40 with Graves' ophthalmopathy.

The sample holds many counts of this clonotype. This chain joins TRBV20-1 and TRBJ1-4; 7 positions match TRBD1. V lost 2 bases to trimming and J lost 5 bases; unmatched junction nucleotides: 5. Germline CDR1 DFQATT, CDR2 SNEGSKA (reference sequence). The CDR3 covers 14 residues. The CDR3 region is CSARRGGANEKLFF. CDR3 nucleotides: TGCAGTGCTAGACGAGGGGGCGCAAATGAAAAACTGTTTTTT.

This clonotype was observed many times. The V call is TRBV20-1, the J call TRBJ2-7, with 9 bases lining up with TRBD2. The V and J ends lost 2 bases and 3 bases, in that order; junction bases with no gene match: 8. This CDR3 has 15 residues. Germline V gene lookup returns CDR1 DFQATT and CDR2 SNEGSKA (reference sequence). The DNA of the CDR3 is TGCAGTGCTAGAACACTAGCGGGCTTCCACTACGAGCAGTACTTC. This codes for CSARTLAGFHYEQYF.

This clonotype has a count of ten or more. The chain combines TRBV5-1 with TRBJ2-7; 7 nucleotides align to TRBD2. The length of the CDR3 is 12 residues. Unmatched junction bases numbered 6, after V lost 7 bases and J lost 5 bases. Per the germline V gene, CDR1 is SGHRS and CDR2 is YFSETQ. The CDR3: CASGREFNEQYF. In DNA form, the CDR3 reads TGCGCCAGCGGGCGGGAGTTTAACGAGCAGTACTTC.

This clonotype was recorded at least ten times. The rearrangement links TRBV7-8 to TRBJ2-7; tentatively, D is TRBD1 (6 bases). The length of the CDR3 is 14 residues. CDR1 is SGHVS and CDR2 is FQNEAQ in the germline V gene. Trimming stripped 2 bases from V and 4 bases from J, with 12 bases between. CDR3 residues: CASSLKQGAYEQYF. Written as DNA, the CDR3 is TGTGCCAGCAGCTTAAAACAGGGCGCATACGAGCAGTACTTC.

The chain uses TRBV20-1 and TRBJ2-7, with TRBD2 identical over 13 bases. Germline assignment: CDR1 DFQATT and CDR2 SNEGSKA (reference sequence). Germline trimming cut 1 base from V and 0 bases from J; bases unmatched to any gene: 3. The CDR3 consists of 16 residues. CDR3 sequence (DNA): TGCAGTGCTAGAGTCGGGACTAGCGGGAACTCCTACGAGCAGTACTTC. It specifies CSARVGTSGNSYEQYF.

There are a few counts of this clonotype. The rearrangement links TRBV6-2 or TRBV6-3 to TRBJ2-1; D ambiguous. Trimming removed 5 bases at V and 5 bases at J, with 7 bases between. This CDR3 is 12 amino acids long. From germline, CDR1 is MNHEY and CDR2 SVGEGT. CDR3 nucleotide sequence: TGTGCCAGCAGTCCGAAAGACAATGAGCAGTTCTTC. Protein: CASSPKDNEQFF.

As regards this clonotype: This sequence may be a read error, since a much larger clone differs from it by one base. V usage is TRBV28 and J usage is TRBJ2-7; D not certain. The germline CDR1 and CDR2 sequences are MDHEN and SYDVKM. This CDR3 is built from 13 residues. The CDR3 DNA reads as TGTGCCGGCAGCCCCCATCACCTCTACGAGCAGTACTTC. As protein: CAGSPHHLYEQYF.